A selection of T cell receptor beta chains follows, all from one sample in a study of Graves' ophthalmopathy and Graves' hyperthyroidism. TCRdb re-analysed the multiplex PCR reads in MiXCR, keeping a single row per CDR3 protein. Here the sample spans around 50,000 distinct CDR3 sequences, 50% being singletons. Source material: peripheral blood. These receptors were taken from an adult man with Graves' ophthalmopathy. The CDR3 runs from the conserved cysteine through the conserved F or W. D genes are given only for firm matches. Some rows mark clone size as missing; the rest say once, few, many or name a class of expanded clone.

TRBJ1-5 | TRBV12-3/TRBV12-4 | many | NA | CASSFSGRHQPQHF | TGTGCCAGCAGTTTTAGTGGACGCCATCAGCCCCAGCATTTT
TRBJ1-1 | TRBV7-9 | NA | TRBD1 | CASGLSLQGKGAAFF | TGTGCCAGCGGCTTATCCTTACAGGGGAAGGGCGCCGCTTTCTTC
TRBJ1-5 | TRBV6-5 | many | NA | CASSRTHITSNQPQHF | TGTGCCAGCAGCCGCACCCACATCACTTCAAATCAGCCCCAGCATTTT
TRBJ2-7 | TRBV4-1 | NA | NA | CAGSRDPGYERYF | TGCGCCGGCAGCCGTGACCCGGGGTACGAGCGGTACTTC
TRBJ2-2 | TRBV27 | NA | TRBD1 | CASSWDSRNTGELFF | TGTGCCAGCAGTTGGGACAGCAGAAACACCGGGGAGCTGTTTTTT
TRBJ2-7 | TRBV20-1 | NA | TRBD1 | CSVGDRGTYVQYF | TGCAGTGTAGGGGACAGGGGCACCTACGTGCAGTACTTC
TRBJ2-1 | TRBV7-8 | many | TRBD1 | CASSLLGTEDNEQFF | TGTGCCAGCAGCTTATTGGGGACAGAGGATAATGAGCAGTTCTTC
TRBJ1-2 | TRBV9 | many | NA | CASRPGHNYGYTF | TGTGCCAGTCGTCCGGGACACAACTATGGCTACACCTTC
TRBJ2-3 | TRBV7-9 | NA | NA | CASSLGVYLTDTQYF | TGTGCCAGCAGCTTAGGCGTTTACCTCACAGATACGCAGTATTTT
TRBJ2-3 | TRBV20-1 | NA | TRBD2 | CSARDGGGYSFTTDTQYF | TGCAGTGCTAGAGACGGGGGGGGGTATTCCTTTACCACAGATACGCAGTATTTT
TRBJ2-5 | TRBV19 | many | TRBD2 | CATKSGLGVSGETQYF | TGTGCCACCAAGTCGGGACTAGGGGTAAGCGGAGAGACCCAGTACTTC